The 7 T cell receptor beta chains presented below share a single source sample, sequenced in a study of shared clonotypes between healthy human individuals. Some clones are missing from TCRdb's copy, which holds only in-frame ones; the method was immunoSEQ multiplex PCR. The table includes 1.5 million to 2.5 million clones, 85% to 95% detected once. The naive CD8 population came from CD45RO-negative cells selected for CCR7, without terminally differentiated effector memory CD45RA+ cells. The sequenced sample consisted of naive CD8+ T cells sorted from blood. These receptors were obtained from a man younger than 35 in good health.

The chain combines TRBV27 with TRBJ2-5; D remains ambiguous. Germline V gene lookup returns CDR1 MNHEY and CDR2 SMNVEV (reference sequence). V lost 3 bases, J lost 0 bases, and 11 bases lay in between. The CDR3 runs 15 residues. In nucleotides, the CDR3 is TGTGCCAGCAGTTTCCGGAAAGGGTACCAAGAGACCCAGTACTTC. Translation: CASSFRKGYQETQYF.

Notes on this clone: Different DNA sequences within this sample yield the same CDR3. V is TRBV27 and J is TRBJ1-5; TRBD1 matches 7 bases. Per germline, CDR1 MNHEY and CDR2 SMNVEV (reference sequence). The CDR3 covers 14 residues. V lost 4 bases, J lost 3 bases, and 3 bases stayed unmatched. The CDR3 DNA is TGTGCCAGCAGTTCGACAGGGACCAATCAGCCCCAGCATTTT. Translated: CASSSTGTNQPQHF.

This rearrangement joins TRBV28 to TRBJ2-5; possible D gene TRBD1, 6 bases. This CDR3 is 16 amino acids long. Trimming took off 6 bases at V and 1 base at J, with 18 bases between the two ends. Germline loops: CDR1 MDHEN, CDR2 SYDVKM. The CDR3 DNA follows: TGTGCCAGCAGATTGACTCCGGGACACCGCCAAGAGACCCAGTACTTC. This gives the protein CASRLTPGHRQETQYF. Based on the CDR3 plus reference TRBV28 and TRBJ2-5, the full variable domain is DVKVTQSSRYLVKRTGEKVFLECVQDMDHENMFWYRQDPGLGLRLIYFSYDVKMKEKGDIPEGYSVSREKKERFSLILESASTNQTSMYLCASRLTPGHRQETQYFGPGTRLLVL.

In nucleotides, the CDR3 is TGTGCCAGCAGCCCAGCTACAGGGGGCCCCTACAATGAGCAGTTCTTC. The encoded protein is CASSPATGGPYNEQFF. The V and J genes are TRBV5-6 and TRBJ2-1; 9 bases map to TRBD1. The trim removed 4 bases at V and 2 bases at J, leaving 7 bases unmatched. Germline V gene lookup returns CDR1 SGHDT and CDR2 YYEEEE. The CDR3 loop spans 16 amino acids. The variable domain in full, with the rest retrieved from reference TRBV5-6 and TRBJ2-1, is DAGVTQSPTHLIKTRGQQVTLRCSPKSGHDTVSWYQQALGQGPQFIFQYYEEEERQRGNFPDRFSGHQFPNYSSELNVNALLLGDSALYLCASSPATGGPYNEQFFGPGTRLTVL.

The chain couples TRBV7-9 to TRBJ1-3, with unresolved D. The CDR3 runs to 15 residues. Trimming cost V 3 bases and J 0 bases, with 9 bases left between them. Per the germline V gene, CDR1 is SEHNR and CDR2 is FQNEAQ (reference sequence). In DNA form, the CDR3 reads TGTGCCAGCAGCTTCTCACAGTCCTCTGGAAACACCATATATTTT. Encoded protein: CASSFSQSSGNTIYF.

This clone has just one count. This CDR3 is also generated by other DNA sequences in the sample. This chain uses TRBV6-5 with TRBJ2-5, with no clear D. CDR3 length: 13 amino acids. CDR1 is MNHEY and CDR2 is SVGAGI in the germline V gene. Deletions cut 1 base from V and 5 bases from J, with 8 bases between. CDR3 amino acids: CASSYLAEETQYF. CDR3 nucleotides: TGTGCCAGCAGTTACTTGGCAGAGGAGACCCAGTACTTC.

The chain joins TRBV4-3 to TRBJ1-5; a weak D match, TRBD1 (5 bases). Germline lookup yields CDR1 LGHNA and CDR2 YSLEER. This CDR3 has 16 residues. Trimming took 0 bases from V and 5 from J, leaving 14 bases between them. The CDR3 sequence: CASSQDLGRVDQPQHF. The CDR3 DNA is TGCGCCAGCAGCCAAGATCTGGGCAGGGTCGATCAGCCCCAGCATTTT.